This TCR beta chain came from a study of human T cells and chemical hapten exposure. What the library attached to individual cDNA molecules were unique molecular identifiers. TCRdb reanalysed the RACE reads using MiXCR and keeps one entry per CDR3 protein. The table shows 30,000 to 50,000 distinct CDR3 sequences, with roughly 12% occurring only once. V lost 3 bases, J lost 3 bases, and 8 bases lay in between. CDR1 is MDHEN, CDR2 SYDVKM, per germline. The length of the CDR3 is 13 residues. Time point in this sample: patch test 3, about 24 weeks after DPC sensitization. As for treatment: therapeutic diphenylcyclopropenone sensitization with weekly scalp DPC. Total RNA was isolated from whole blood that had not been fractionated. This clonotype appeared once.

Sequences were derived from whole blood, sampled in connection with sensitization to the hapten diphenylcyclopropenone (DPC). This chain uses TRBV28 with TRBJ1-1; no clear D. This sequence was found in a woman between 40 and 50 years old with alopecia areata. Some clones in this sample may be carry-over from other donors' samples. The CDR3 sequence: CASSLWEDTEAFF. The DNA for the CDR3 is TGTGCCAGCAGTTTGTGGGAAGACACTGAAGCTTTCTTT.